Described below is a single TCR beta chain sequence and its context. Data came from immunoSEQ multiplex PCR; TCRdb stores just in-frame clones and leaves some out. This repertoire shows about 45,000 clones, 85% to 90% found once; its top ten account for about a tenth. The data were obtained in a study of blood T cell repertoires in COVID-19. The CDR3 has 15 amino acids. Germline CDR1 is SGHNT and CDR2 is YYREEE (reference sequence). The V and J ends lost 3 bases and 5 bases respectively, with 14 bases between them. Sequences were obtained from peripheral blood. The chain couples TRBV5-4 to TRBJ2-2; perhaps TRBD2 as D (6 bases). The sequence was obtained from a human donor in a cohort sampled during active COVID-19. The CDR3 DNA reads TGTGCCAGCAGCTCGGGACTCCAAAGTACCGGGGAGCTGTTTTTT. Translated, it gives CASSSGLQSTGELFF. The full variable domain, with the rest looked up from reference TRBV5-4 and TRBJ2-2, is ETGVTQSPTHLIKTRGQQVTLRCSSQSGHNTVSWYQQALGQGPQFIFQYYREEENGRGNFPPRFSGLQFPNYSSELNVNALELDDSALYLCASSSGLQSTGELFFGEGSRLTVL.